What follows describes a single T cell receptor (beta chain). The data originate from a study of cytomegalovirus exposure and HLA in healthy donors. Researchers ran the PCR with 60 Vbeta and 13 Jbeta primers. The protocol was immunoSEQ multiplex PCR, while the TCRdb copy is restricted to in-frame clones and leaves out a portion. This sample has around 72,000 clones, with 66% found just once. Trimming shortened V by 3 bases and J by 0 bases, and 5 bases separated the two germline ends. The CDR3 loop spans 13 amino acids. CDR1 is SNHLY, CDR2 FYNNEI, per germline. Material: PBMCs. This TCR derives from a man aged 40-50 years in good health and CMV-seropositive. This sequence joins TRBV2 and TRBJ1-1; a weak D match, TRBD1 (5 bases). The CDR3 protein is CASSDRVNTEAFF. The DNA of the CDR3 is TGTGCCAGCAGTGACAGGGTGAACACTGAAGCTTTCTTT.